A single sample is the source of the 25 T cell receptor beta chains below, sequenced in a study of blood T cell repertoires in COVID-19. TCRdb's table, derived via immunoSEQ multiplex PCR, lists solely in-frame clones and lacks some. The data contain about 120,000 clones, around four fifths of them singletons. The sample consisted of peripheral blood. These receptors were collected from a human donor in a cohort sampled during active COVID-19.

The J gene is TRBJ2-3, the V gene TRBV5-1; 7 bases line up with TRBD2. From germline, CDR1 is SGHRS and CDR2 YFSETQ. This CDR3 region has 15 residues. The junction had 4 bases not matched to a gene; V was cut back by 0 bases and J by 3 bases. CDR3 nucleotide sequence: TGCGCCAGCAGCTTGGTGGCGGGGGTTACAGATACGCAGTATTTT. Translated: CASSLVAGVTDTQYF.

This clone appeared once. The chain uses TRBV30 and TRBJ1-5; D is unclear. CDR1 and CDR2 (germline): GTSNPN, SVGIG (reference sequence). This CDR3 is built from 13 residues. Deletions cut 3 bases from V and 2 bases from J, with 8 bases between. Here the CDR3 DNA reads TGTGCCTGGAGCCGTCGGGGCAATCAGCCCCAGCATTTT. Amino acids: CAWSRRGNQPQHF. The whole variable domain, remainder taken from reference TRBV30 and TRBJ1-5, is SQTIHQWPATLVQPVGSPLSLECTVEGTSNPNLYWYRQAAGRGLQLLFYSVGIGQISSEVPQNLSASRPQDRQFILSSKKLLLSDSGFYLCAWSRRGNQPQHFGDGTRLSIL.

This clone was picked up one time. This sample also contains other DNA sequences that code for the same CDR3. This chain connects TRBV7-8 to TRBJ1-2; the D is unclear. CDR1 is SGHVS, CDR2 FQNEAQ, per germline. V was cut by 1 base and J by 4 bases, with 4 bases left in between. CDR3 size: 12 residues. Here the CDR3 reads CASSLGGYGYTF. The CDR3 coding sequence is TGTGCCAGCAGCTTAGGCGGCTATGGCTACACCTTC.

The V gene is TRBV3-1 (or the pseudogene TRBV3-2), the J gene TRBJ2-5, with 16 bases that match TRBD2. CDR3 length: 18 residues. Per germline, CDR1 LGHDT and CDR2 YNNKEL (reference sequence). Unmatched junction bases numbered 8, after V lost 1 base and J lost 6 bases. In nucleotides, the CDR3 is TGTGCCAGCAGCCAAGGAGGGACTAGCGGGGGGGCACGGAAGACCCAGTACTTC. Translated, it gives CASSQGGTSGGARKTQYF.

J is TRBJ1-2 and V is TRBV5-8, with unresolved D. The CDR3 totals 14 residues. Trimming stripped 2 bases from V and 0 bases from J, with 8 bases between. Germline V gene data show CDR1 as SGHTS and CDR2 as YDEGEE. The CDR3 nucleotides read TGTGCCAGCAGCTTATCGGGGACTAACTATGGCTACACCTTC. This codes for CASSLSGTNYGYTF.

The rearrangement uses TRBV27 and TRBJ2-3, with D maybe TRBD1 (6 bases). The CDR3 is 16 residues long. V was clipped by 4 bases and J by 0 bases, with 14 bases between them. CDR1 and CDR2 (germline): MNHEY, SMNVEV (reference sequence). This CDR3 reads CASSSYFGQSTDTQYF. The CDR3 region has the DNA TGTGCCAGCAGTTCCTATTTCGGACAGAGCACAGATACGCAGTATTTT.

The rearrangement uses TRBV5-1 and TRBJ1-2, with 7 bases lining up with TRBD1. The CDR3 consists of 13 residues. J was trimmed by 5 bases and V by 2 bases; bases with no gene match: 3. Germline V gene sequence: CDR1 SGHRS, CDR2 YFSETQ. CDR3 residues: CASSLGGEYGYTF. The CDR3 DNA reads TGCGCCAGCAGCTTAGGGGGCGAGTATGGCTACACCTTC. The entire variable domain, with the rest obtained from reference TRBV5-1 and TRBJ1-2, is as follows: KAGVTQTPRYLIKTRGQQVTLSCSPISGHRSVSWYQQTPGQGLQFLFEYFSETQRNKGNFPGRFSGRQFSNSRSEMNVSTLELGDSALYLCASSLGGEYGYTFGSGTRLTVV.

The chain couples TRBV7-9 to TRBJ1-4, with 9 bases aligning to TRBD1. V was clipped by 5 bases and J by 2 bases; unmatched bases: 3. Per the germline V gene, CDR1 is SEHNR and CDR2 is FQNEAQ (reference sequence). This CDR3 spans 15 amino acids. CDR3 sequence reads: CASSNGQGTNEKLFF. CDR3 in DNA: TGTGCCAGCAGCAACGGACAGGGGACTAATGAAAAACTGTTTTTT.

CDR3 sequence (DNA): TGTGCCAGCAGTCTGGTGCATGGGAGCGGGCAAGTTGACAATGAGCAGTTCTTC. This gives the protein CASSLVHGSGQVDNEQFF. V gene TRBV28 combines with J gene TRBJ2-1; a weak D match, TRBD2 (6 bases). Germline V gene sequence: CDR1 MDHEN, CDR2 SYDVKM. Trimming shortened V by 5 bases and J by 5 bases, and 25 bases separated the two germline ends. The CDR3 runs to 18 residues.

The V gene is TRBV19, the J gene TRBJ1-2, with D possibly matching TRBD1 (6 bases). The V gene's germline CDR1 is LNHDA and CDR2 SQIVND (reference sequence). Trimming removed 10 bases at V and 1 base at J, with 19 bases between. The CDR3 has 15 residues. CDR3 sequence reads: CATQNRGAFNYGYTF. In DNA, the CDR3 is TGTGCCACCCAGAACCGGGGGGCGTTTAACTATGGCTACACCTTC.

The genes are TRBV5-1 and TRBJ1-6; the D gene is possibly TRBD1 (5 bases). V gave up 0 bases and J gave up 6 bases, with 13 bases separating them. Germline lookup yields CDR1 SGHRS and CDR2 YFSETQ. This CDR3 comprises 16 residues. CDR3 bases: TGCGCCAGCAGCTTGGTACAGAAGGGGCCTAATTCACCCCTCCACTTT. Translated: CASSLVQKGPNSPLHF.

The V and J genes are TRBV6-5 and TRBJ2-7, with D uncertain. V was shortened by 6 bases and J by 5 bases, with 14 bases between the two germline ends. The CDR3 spans 13 residues. Germline CDR1 reads MNHEY; CDR2 reads SVGAGI. The CDR3 DNA is TGTGCCAGCAGCCGGCGGCTGGGTAACGAGCAGTACTTC. Translated: CASSRRLGNEQYF.

V and J are TRBV10-3 and TRBJ2-7; 7 bases align to TRBD2. Germline assignment: CDR1 ENHRY and CDR2 SYGVKD. J was trimmed by 5 bases and V by 0 bases; bases with no gene match: 13. This CDR3 spans 17 amino acids. CDR3 sequence (DNA): TGTGCCATCAGTGAGTCGTTGGGAATGGGACTAAGGGACGAGCAGTACTTC. It codes for CAISESLGMGLRDEQYF.

The V call is TRBV19, the J call TRBJ2-5; D possibly corresponds to TRBD2 (7 bases). Germline CDR1 is LNHDA and CDR2 is SQIVND (reference sequence). V lost 4 bases, J lost 4 bases, and 19 bases lay in between. The CDR3 runs 16 residues. The CDR3 nucleotides are TGTGCCAGTAGTAGGGGAGGGGGAACAAGCGGAGAGACCCAGTACTTC. Amino acid sequence: CASSRGGGTSGETQYF.

V usage is TRBV11-2 and J usage is TRBJ1-2; 7 bases match TRBD1. Germline CDR1 SGHAT, CDR2 FQNNGV. The junction had 12 bases not matched to a gene; V was cut back by 4 bases and J by 4 bases. The CDR3 spans 16 residues. CDR3 nucleotides: TGTGCCAGCAGCTCACCGGGACAGCCTCCAACCTATGGCTACACCTTC. The encoded protein is CASSSPGQPPTYGYTF.

The J gene is TRBJ2-6, the V gene TRBV28; a weak D match, TRBD1 (5 bases). The CDR3 spans 15 residues. The ends were cut back, 6 bases at V and 3 bases at J, with 12 bases in the middle. Germline assignment: CDR1 MDHEN and CDR2 SYDVKM. CDR3 sequence: CASSPERGGANVLTF. Here the CDR3 DNA reads TGTGCCAGCAGCCCGGAAAGGGGTGGGGCCAACGTCCTGACTTTC.

The chain links TRBV3-1 (or the pseudogene TRBV3-2) to TRBJ1-1; no reliable D call. CDR1 LGHDT and CDR2 YNNKEL come from the germline V gene (reference sequence). The V end was cut by 1 base, the J end by 1 base, with 10 bases between. CDR3 length: 15 residues. CDR3 amino acids: CASSQVLIQNTEAFF. The CDR3 bases are TGTGCCAGCAGCCAAGTTCTAATTCAGAACACTGAAGCTTTCTTT.

The chain is built from TRBV6-1 and TRBJ2-5; no reliable D call. Germline values: CDR1 MNHNS, CDR2 SASEGT. CDR3 size: 13 residues. Trimming took off 1 base at V and 4 bases at J, with 7 bases between the two ends. Here the CDR3 DNA reads TGTGCCAGCAGTGAAGGTTTCGGAGAGACCCAGTACTTC. Its translation is CASSEGFGETQYF.

This clone was counted a single time. This chain joins TRBV5-5 and TRBJ1-3, with a weak D call TRBD1 (6 bases). Germline V lookup: CDR1 SGHKS, CDR2 YYEKEE (reference sequence). Trimming cost V 1 base and J 0 bases, with 11 bases left between them. The CDR3 is 16 amino acids. CDR3 in amino acids: CASSLFWDTSGNTIYF. Written as DNA, the CDR3 is TGTGCCAGCAGCTTGTTCTGGGACACCTCTGGAAACACCATATATTTT.

The chain is built from TRBV5-1 and TRBJ2-7; 8 nucleotides match TRBD2. CDR3 length equals 15 residues. In germline, CDR1 is SGHRS, CDR2 YFSETQ. The ends lost 2 bases at V and 2 bases at J; junction bases unmatched: 6. CDR3 coding DNA: TGCGCCAGCAGCTTCTCGGCGGGGGGAACCTACGAGCAGTACTTC. Translated: CASSFSAGGTYEQYF.

This chain links TRBV5-1 with TRBJ2-1, with D unresolved. The CDR3 length is 11 residues. The V end was cut by 4 bases, the J end by 5 bases, with 4 bases between. CDR1 and CDR2 (germline): SGHRS, YFSETQ. CDR3 sequence reads: CASSPDNEQFF. The CDR3 nucleotides are TGCGCCAGCAGCCCAGACAATGAGCAGTTCTTC.

V and J are TRBV5-4 and TRBJ2-7, with a tentative D call TRBD1 (6 bases). The CDR3 contains 14 residues. With 2 bases removed from V and 3 bases from J, the gap between germline ends came to 12 bases. The germline V gene has CDR1 SGHNT and CDR2 YYREEE (reference sequence). DNA of the CDR3: TGTGCCAGCAGCTTCGGGACATTTGACTACGAGCAGTACTTC. Encoded protein: CASSFGTFDYEQYF.

The chain is built from TRBV5-1 and TRBJ1-2; the D gene is possibly TRBD1 (6 bases). Trimming left V 0 bases short and J 8 bases short, with 11 bases between. CDR1 SGHRS and CDR2 YFSETQ come from the germline V gene. The CDR3 has 13 amino acids. In nucleotides, the CDR3 is TGCGCCAGCAGCTTGGCCCCAGGGGAAGGCTACACCTTC. It translates to CASSLAPGEGYTF.

The table lists this clone with a few counts. This chain links TRBV6-2 or TRBV6-3 with TRBJ1-1; 7 nucleotides agree with TRBD1. The germline V gene encodes CDR1 MNHEY and CDR2 SVGEGT. V lost 6 bases, J lost 1 base, and 5 bases stayed unmatched. This CDR3 contains 14 residues. This CDR3 is CASSPWDRNTEAFF. The DNA for the CDR3 is TGTGCCAGCAGCCCCTGGGACAGGAACACTGAAGCTTTCTTT.

This rearrangement joins TRBV2 to TRBJ1-5; 11 positions match TRBD1. Per the germline V gene, CDR1 is SNHLY and CDR2 is FYNNEI. The ends lost 6 bases at V and 4 bases at J; junction bases unmatched: 5. CDR3 size: 15 residues. This CDR3 reads CASSPRDRGNQPQHF. The DNA for the CDR3 is TGTGCCAGCAGCCCGAGGGACAGGGGGAATCAGCCCCAGCATTTT.